The text below deals with one T cell receptor (beta chain). The entry originates in a study of blood T cell repertoires in COVID-19. Those enrolled in Seattle joined during active infection and were followed longitudinally afterward. Measured with immunoSEQ multiplex PCR; TCRdb has only the in-frame clones, and not every one. The sample has 150,000 or so clones, 75% to 90% seen once. Germline lookup yields CDR1 LNHDA and CDR2 SQIVND (reference sequence). The CDR3 extends over 15 amino acids. J was trimmed by 5 bases and V by 1 base; bases with no gene match: 7. Sample: peripheral blood. The chain couples TRBV19 to TRBJ2-5; 7 bases align to TRBD2. This receptor was taken from a woman in her sixties or seventies with COVID-19, enrolled during active disease. Here the CDR3 reads CASSIGPSGGETQYF. CDR3 DNA sequence: TGTGCCAGTAGTATAGGCCCTAGCGGTGGGGAGACCCAGTACTTC. Supplemented by reference TRBV19 and TRBJ2-5, the full variable domain reads DGGITQSPKYLFRKEGQNVTLSCEQNLNHDAMYWYRQDPGQGLRLIYYSQIVNDFQKGDIAEGYSVSREKKESFPLTVTSAQKNPTAFYLCASSIGPSGGETQYFGPGTRLLVL.